This entry is about one T cell receptor beta chain. No antigen is known for it. This entry belongs to a study of blood T cells in healthy people across ages. General observations from the study: Getting older went along with TCR beta diversity per million T cells dropping roughly linearly.

Alongside a J-beta primer mix, a sample-barcoded 5' primer served in a second PCR lasting roughly 6 to 12 cycles. TCRdb passed the 5' RACE reads through MiXCR, listing each CDR3 protein once. In the table there are approximately 1,000,000 distinct CDR3 sequences, under 55% of which are singletons. V lost 4 bases, J lost 7 bases, and 10 bases stayed unmatched. The germline CDR1 and CDR2 sequences are LGHDT and YNNKEL (reference sequence). CDR3 length: 16 amino acids. Individuals who donated were healthy Caucasians from Russia aged roughly 6 to 100. Every donor contributed about 10 milliliters of peripheral blood by blood draw. Researchers report isolating at least 6.5 million PBMCs per sample.

The sequencing input was blood. This chain uses TRBV3-1 with TRBJ2-1; TRBD2 matches at 10 bases. The clonotype was recovered from a woman aged 55-70 years in good health. The CDR3 region is CASSRRTSGLVNEQFF. CDR3 DNA: TGTGCCAGCAGCCGTCGGACTAGCGGCTTGGTGAATGAGCAGTTCTTC.